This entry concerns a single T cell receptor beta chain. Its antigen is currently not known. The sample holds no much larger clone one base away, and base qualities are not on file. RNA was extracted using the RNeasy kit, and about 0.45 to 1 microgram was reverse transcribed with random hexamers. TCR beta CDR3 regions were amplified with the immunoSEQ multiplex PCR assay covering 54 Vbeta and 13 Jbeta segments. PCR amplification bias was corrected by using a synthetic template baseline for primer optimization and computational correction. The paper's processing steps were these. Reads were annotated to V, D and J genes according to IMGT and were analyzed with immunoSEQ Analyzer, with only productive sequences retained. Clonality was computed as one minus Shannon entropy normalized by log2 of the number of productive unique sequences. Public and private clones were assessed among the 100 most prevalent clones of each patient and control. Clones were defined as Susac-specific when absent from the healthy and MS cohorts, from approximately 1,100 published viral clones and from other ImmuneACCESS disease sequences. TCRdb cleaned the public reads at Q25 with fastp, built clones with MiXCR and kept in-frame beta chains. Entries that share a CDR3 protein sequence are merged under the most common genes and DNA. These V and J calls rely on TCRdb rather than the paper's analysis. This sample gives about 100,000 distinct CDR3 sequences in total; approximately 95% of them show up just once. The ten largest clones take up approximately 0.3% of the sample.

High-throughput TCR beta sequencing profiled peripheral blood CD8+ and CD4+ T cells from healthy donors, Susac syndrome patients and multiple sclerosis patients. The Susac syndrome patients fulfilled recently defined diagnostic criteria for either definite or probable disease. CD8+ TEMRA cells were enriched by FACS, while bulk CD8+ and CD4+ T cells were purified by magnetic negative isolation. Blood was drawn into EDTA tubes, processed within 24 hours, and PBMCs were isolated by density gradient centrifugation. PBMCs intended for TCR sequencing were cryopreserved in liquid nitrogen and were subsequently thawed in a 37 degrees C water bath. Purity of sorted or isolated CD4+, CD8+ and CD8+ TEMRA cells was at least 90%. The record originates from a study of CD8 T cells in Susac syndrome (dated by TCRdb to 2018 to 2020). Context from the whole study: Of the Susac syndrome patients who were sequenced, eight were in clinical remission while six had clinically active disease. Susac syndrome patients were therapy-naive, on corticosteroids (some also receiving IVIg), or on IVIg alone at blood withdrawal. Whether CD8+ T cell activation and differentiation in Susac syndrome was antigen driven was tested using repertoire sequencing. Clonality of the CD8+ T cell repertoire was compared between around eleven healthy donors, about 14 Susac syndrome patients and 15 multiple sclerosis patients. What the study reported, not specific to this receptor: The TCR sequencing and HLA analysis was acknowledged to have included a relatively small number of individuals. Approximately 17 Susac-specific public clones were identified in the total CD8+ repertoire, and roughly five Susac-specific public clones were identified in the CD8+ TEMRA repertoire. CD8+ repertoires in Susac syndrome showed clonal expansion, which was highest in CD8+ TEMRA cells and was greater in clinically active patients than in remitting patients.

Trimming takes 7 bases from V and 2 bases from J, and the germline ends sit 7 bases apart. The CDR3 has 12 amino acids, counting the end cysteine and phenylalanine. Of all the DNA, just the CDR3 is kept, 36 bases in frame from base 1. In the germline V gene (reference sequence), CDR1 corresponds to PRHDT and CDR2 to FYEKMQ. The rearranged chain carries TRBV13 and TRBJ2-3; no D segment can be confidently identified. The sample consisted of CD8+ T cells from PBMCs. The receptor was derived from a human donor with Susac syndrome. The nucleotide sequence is TGTGCCAGCAACACGTACACAGATACGCAGTATTTT. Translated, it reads CASNTYTDTQYF.